The rows below give T cell receptor beta chains drawn from one sample of a study of Graves' ophthalmopathy and Graves' hyperthyroidism. TCRdb re-analysed the multiplex PCR reads in MiXCR, keeping a single row per CDR3 protein. The repertoire includes just over 400,000 distinct CDR3 sequences, roughly 21% of them detected once, and around 3% sits in the top ten. Sequenced material: peripheral blood. The receptor set was obtained from a woman aged 18-29 years with stable Graves' hyperthyroidism. Both conserved end residues are part of each CDR3.

V gene: TRBV6-5
J gene: TRBJ2-7
CDR3 length: 15
CDR3 protein: CASSYSNRPPNEQYF

V gene: TRBV6-1
J gene: TRBJ1-2
CDR3 length: 15
CDR3 protein: CASSPADRSFYGYTF

V gene: TRBV19
J gene: TRBJ2-5
CDR3 length: 15
CDR3 protein: CASSPAGLNQETQYF

V gene: TRBV7-2
J gene: TRBJ2-5
CDR3 length: 17
CDR3 protein: CASSRGTSGRLGETQYF

V gene: TRBV6-4
J gene: TRBJ1-1
CDR3 length: 13
CDR3 protein: CASSEEQGRVAFF

V gene: TRBV7-2
J gene: TRBJ1-5
CDR3 length: 13
CDR3 protein: CASSLTVVKPQHF

V gene: TRBV7-9
J gene: TRBJ2-7
CDR3 length: 15
CDR3 protein: CASSRLGGSSYEQYF

V gene: TRBV5-1
J gene: TRBJ2-7
CDR3 length: 14
CDR3 protein: CASSLSQGMSEQYF

V gene: TRBV27
J gene: TRBJ1-1
CDR3 length: 17
CDR3 protein: CASSSPATGGWNTEAFF

V gene: TRBV15
J gene: TRBJ2-7
CDR3 length: 14
CDR3 protein: CATSPGTSGYEQYF

V gene: TRBV6-2/TRBV6-3
J gene: TRBJ2-5
CDR3 length: 18
CDR3 protein: CASSYWGTSGRLQETQYF

V gene: TRBV28
J gene: TRBJ2-5
CDR3 length: 15
CDR3 protein: CASSPSRQPWETQYF

V gene: TRBV19
J gene: TRBJ2-7
CDR3 length: 13
CDR3 protein: CASSIAGDYEQYF

V gene: TRBV24-1
J gene: TRBJ1-6
CDR3 length: 13
CDR3 protein: CATSARQGSALHF

V gene: TRBV6-1
J gene: TRBJ1-6
CDR3 length: 15
CDR3 protein: CASSEVQDRDSPLHF

V gene: TRBV15
J gene: TRBJ1-1
CDR3 length: 18
CDR3 protein: CATSRNRFRGARGNEAFF

V gene: TRBV10-3
J gene: TRBJ2-5
CDR3 length: 12
CDR3 protein: CAVRGSEETQYF

V gene: TRBV11-2
J gene: TRBJ2-5
CDR3 length: 13
CDR3 protein: CASSLDDEETQYF

V gene: TRBV27
J gene: TRBJ1-2
CDR3 length: 16
CDR3 protein: CASSPWTGPGHIGYTF

V gene: TRBV11-2
J gene: TRBJ2-7
CDR3 length: 13
CDR3 protein: CASMPGTPFEQYF

V gene: TRBV7-2
J gene: TRBJ2-7
CDR3 length: 16
CDR3 protein: CASSLVGLAVTYEQYF

V gene: TRBV6-1
J gene: TRBJ1-2
CDR3 length: 16
CDR3 protein: CASSPQSWALNYGYTF

V gene: TRBV12-3/TRBV12-4
J gene: TRBJ1-2
CDR3 length: 14
CDR3 protein: CASSLRQGLRGYTF

V gene: TRBV6-2/TRBV6-3
J gene: TRBJ2-6
CDR3 length: 15
CDR3 protein: CASSESWDGANVLTF

V gene: TRBV12-3/TRBV12-4
J gene: TRBJ1-2
CDR3 length: 13
CDR3 protein: CASSFSGVHGYTF

V gene: TRBV7-2
J gene: TRBJ2-5
CDR3 length: 13
CDR3 protein: CASSLSLWETQYF

V gene: TRBV28
J gene: TRBJ2-5
CDR3 length: 13
CDR3 protein: CACRDRGKETQYF

V gene: TRBV20-1
J gene: TRBJ1-2
CDR3 length: 13
CDR3 protein: CSAYREPGYGYTF

V gene: TRBV20-1
J gene: TRBJ1-1
CDR3 length: 12
CDR3 protein: CSARDRATEAFF

V gene: TRBV6-1
J gene: TRBJ2-2
CDR3 length: 15
CDR3 protein: CASRDVGVDTGELFF

V gene: TRBV7-3
J gene: TRBJ1-5
CDR3 length: 14
CDR3 protein: CASMRGATNQPQHF

V gene: TRBV7-2
J gene: TRBJ2-7
CDR3 length: 14
CDR3 protein: CASSLQGQGSEQYF

V gene: TRBV20-1
J gene: TRBJ2-7
CDR3 length: 15
CDR3 protein: CSARRTSGYSYEQYF

V gene: TRBV12-3/TRBV12-4
J gene: TRBJ1-5
CDR3 length: 16
CDR3 protein: CASSFFGWGPNQPQHF

V gene: TRBV19
J gene: TRBJ1-5
CDR3 length: 13
CDR3 protein: CASSSQGEQPQHF

V gene: TRBV29-1
J gene: TRBJ2-5
CDR3 length: 14
CDR3 protein: CSVAPTGGLETQYF

V gene: TRBV12-5
J gene: TRBJ1-1
CDR3 length: 13
CDR3 protein: CASGSAMAAEAFF

V gene: TRBV9
J gene: TRBJ1-2
CDR3 length: 15
CDR3 protein: CASSELGQGDYGYTF

V gene: TRBV28
J gene: TRBJ2-5
CDR3 length: 13
CDR3 protein: CASRTDREVTQYF

V gene: TRBV20-1
J gene: TRBJ1-6
CDR3 length: 20
CDR3 protein: CSARENSGHPVITYNSPLHF

V gene: TRBV12-3/TRBV12-4
J gene: TRBJ2-7
CDR3 length: 15
CDR3 protein: CASSKTGGGSYEQYF

V gene: TRBV29-1
J gene: TRBJ2-5
CDR3 length: 14
CDR3 protein: CSGDLGTTQETQYF

V gene: TRBV7-8
J gene: TRBJ2-7
CDR3 length: 16
CDR3 protein: CASSLGLAGGAYEQYF

V gene: TRBV6-5
J gene: TRBJ2-7
CDR3 length: 12
CDR3 protein: CASSPGRYEQYF

V gene: TRBV6-1
J gene: TRBJ1-2
CDR3 length: 15
CDR3 protein: CASSRQGRANYGYTF

V gene: TRBV27
J gene: TRBJ2-7
CDR3 length: 14
CDR3 protein: CAISSRTGLYEQYF

V gene: TRBV6-4
J gene: TRBJ2-7
CDR3 length: 11
CDR3 protein: CASERVGEQYF

V gene: TRBV9
J gene: TRBJ1-2
CDR3 length: 15
CDR3 protein: CASSVGTGGQYGYTF

V gene: TRBV30
J gene: TRBJ2-1
CDR3 length: 16
CDR3 protein: CAWSLSSAGSYNEQFF

V gene: TRBV6-5
J gene: TRBJ1-2
CDR3 length: 13
CDR3 protein: CASRVTGRGGYTF

V gene: TRBV20-1
J gene: TRBJ1-5
CDR3 length: 16
CDR3 protein: CSARLAGTGSNQPQHF

V gene: TRBV2
J gene: TRBJ2-5
CDR3 length: 14
CDR3 protein: CASRGLAIMETQYF

V gene: TRBV6-5
J gene: TRBJ1-5
CDR3 length: 14
CDR3 protein: CASRGQGNNQPQHF

V gene: TRBV29-1
J gene: TRBJ2-7
CDR3 length: 11
CDR3 protein: CSVERGYEQYF

V gene: TRBV11-1
J gene: TRBJ2-5
CDR3 length: 15
CDR3 protein: CASSPQFGAKETQYF